The rows below give T cell receptor beta chains drawn from one sample of a study of T cell changes during pregnancy in multiple sclerosis. The repertoire was sequenced with immunoSEQ multiplex PCR; TCRdb's copy has only in-frame clones and lacks some. Here the sample spans approximately 50,000 clones, around 94% being singletons. The sample was CD4+ T cells from peripheral blood mononuclear cells, taken in the third trimester of pregnancy. Receptor source: a female donor with multiple sclerosis, enrolled in a pregnancy study. The CDR3 runs from the conserved cysteine through the conserved F or W. Each record gives: V gene, J gene, D gene, clone size, CDR3 DNA, CDR3 protein. D genes are given only for firm matches. Clone size is not always given. Where it is, it says once, few, many or a class for expanded clones.

TRBV30	TRBJ1-1	NA	few	TGTGCCTGGGACAGAGTAAAGAACACTGAAGCTTTCTTT	CAWDRVKNTEAFF
TRBV5-1	TRBJ2-2	TRBD2	NA	TGCGCCAGCAGCGACTCCCGGGACTATACCGGGGAGCTGTTTTTT	CASSDSRDYTGELFF
TRBV14	TRBJ1-4	NA	NA	TGTGCCAGCAGCCAAGACAGGGGCTTGTTTTTT	CASSQDRGLFF
TRBV9	TRBJ1-4	NA	NA	TGTGCCAGCAGCCAGGGACTTTATAATGAAAAACTGTTTTTT	CASSQGLYNEKLFF
TRBV4-1	TRBJ1-1	NA	NA	TGCGCCAGCAGCCACAGAGGAACTGAAGCTTTCTTT	CASSHRGTEAFF
TRBV10-3	TRBJ2-7	TRBD1	NA	TGTGCCACCGCTACAGGGGACATCTACGAGCAGTACTTC	CATATGDIYEQYF
TRBV10-3	TRBJ1-3	NA	NA	TGTGCCATCAGTGCGGACATTGACTCTGGAAACACCATATATTTT	CAISADIDSGNTIYF
TRBV5-4	TRBJ1-4	TRBD1	once	TGTGCCAGCAGCCAGGGACAGGGCCGAAATGAAAAACTGTTTTTT	CASSQGQGRNEKLFF
TRBV7-9	TRBJ1-4	NA	NA	TGTGCCAGCAGCTCCAGGGGTGGGGAAAAACTGTTTTTT	CASSSRGGEKLFF
TRBV9	TRBJ2-2	NA	NA	TGTGCCAGCAGCGTAGGGCCCGGGGAGCTGTTTTTT	CASSVGPGELFF
TRBV6-6	TRBJ2-7	TRBD2	NA	TGTGCCGTCACTAGCGGGAGGGGAGGCGAGCAGTACTTC	CAVTSGRGGEQYF
TRBV19	TRBJ2-7	TRBD2	NA	TGTGCCAGTAGTATAAGGGGACAAGCGGGAGTCTACTACGAGCAGTACTTC	CASSIRGQAGVYYEQYF
TRBV27	TRBJ2-7	NA	NA	TGTGCCAGCAGTTTATCGAACGGGGGCTACGAGCAGTACTTC	CASSLSNGGYEQYF
TRBV13	TRBJ2-3	NA	NA	TGTGCCAGCAGCCGGACTATCTCGAGCACAGATACGCAGTATTTT	CASSRTISSTDTQYF
TRBV6-5	TRBJ1-1	NA	NA	TGTGCCAGCAGTTACTCCGGGCAGGGGACTGAAGCTTTCTTT	CASSYSGQGTEAFF
TRBV5-1	TRBJ2-3	TRBD1	NA	TGCGCCAGCAGCTTACCGGGACAGGGGGATAAAGATACGCAGTATTTT	CASSLPGQGDKDTQYF
TRBV12-5	TRBJ1-3	TRBD1	NA	TGTGCTAGTGGAAAAACGACAGGGAACTCTGGAAACACCATATATTTT	CASGKTTGNSGNTIYF
TRBV30	TRBJ1-2	NA	NA	TGTGCCTGGACTCTCGGAACCGGGGGGGGTCGGCGCTATGGCTACACCTTC	CAWTLGTGGGRRYGYTF
TRBV15	TRBJ2-7	NA	NA	TGTGCCACCAGCCGACAGGTCAGCTCCTACGAGCAGTACTTC	CATSRQVSSYEQYF
TRBV19	TRBJ2-3	TRBD1	NA	TGTGCCAGTAGTGGGGACAGGGTTGTAGATACGCAGTATTTT	CASSGDRVVDTQYF
TRBV4-1	TRBJ1-1	TRBD1	NA	TGCGCCAGCAGCCGCAAGGGGCAGACAGGGGGGAACATGAACACTGAAGCTTTCTTT	CASSRKGQTGGNMNTEAFF
TRBV7-9	TRBJ2-1	TRBD1	NA	TGTGCCAGCAGCCCCGGGACAGGTCATCTCAATGAGCAGTTCTTC	CASSPGTGHLNEQFF
TRBV29-1	TRBJ2-7	TRBD1	NA	TGCAGCGTTGAAGATCGACAGGGGATTTCCTACGAGCAGTACTTC	CSVEDRQGISYEQYF
TRBV6-5	TRBJ2-5	TRBD2	NA	TGTGCCAGCAGTTCCCCGAGAGTAGCGGGAGAGACCCAGTACTTC	CASSSPRVAGETQYF
TRBV15	TRBJ2-7	NA	NA	TGTGCCACCAGCAGGGGGCAGTTCCACGAGCAGTACTTC	CATSRGQFHEQYF
TRBV6-5	TRBJ1-2	TRBD1	NA	TGTGCCAGCAGTTACTCGACAGGGATCAACTATGGCTACACCTTC	CASSYSTGINYGYTF
TRBV9	TRBJ2-7	TRBD2	NA	TGTGCCAGCAGCGTTGGACTAGCGGGAGTGTACGAGCAGTACTTC	CASSVGLAGVYEQYF
TRBV2	TRBJ2-7	TRBD2	NA	TGTGCCAGCAGCCCAAGACTAGCGGGAGGTTCATACGAGCAGTACTTC	CASSPRLAGGSYEQYF
TRBV12-5	TRBJ1-1	NA	NA	TGTGCTAGTGGGCTACCGGCGGGGGGAACTGAAGCTTTCTTT	CASGLPAGGTEAFF
TRBV9	TRBJ1-4	NA	once	TGTGCCAGCAGCGGTTGGTCAGAGGGTGAAAAACTGTTTTTT	CASSGWSEGEKLFF
TRBV29-1	TRBJ2-1	TRBD2	NA	TGCAGCGTCTTGAACCTGATTGGGACTAGCGGGAACAATGAGCAGTTCTTC	CSVLNLIGTSGNNEQFF
TRBV4-1	TRBJ2-1	TRBD2	NA	TGCGCCGGCAGCCAAATTCCGACTAGCGGGTTCTACAATGAGCAGTTCTTC	CAGSQIPTSGFYNEQFF
TRBV7-2	TRBJ1-6	TRBD1	NA	TGTGCCAGCAGCCCGAAGATGACAGGGCCGGGCGATTCACCCCTCCACTTT	CASSPKMTGPGDSPLHF
TRBV5-1	TRBJ2-4	TRBD2	NA	TGCGCCAGCAGCGCCGGGACTAGCGGGAGGGCCGGGGACATTCAGTACTTC	CASSAGTSGRAGDIQYF
TRBV6-5	TRBJ2-2	NA	NA	TGTGCCAGCAGTTACTTGGCAACGGGGGGGGAGCTGTTTTTT	CASSYLATGGELFF
TRBV7-6	TRBJ2-2	NA	NA	TGTGCCAGCAGCGTGGGGGGGCCGAACACCGGGGAGCTGTTTTTT	CASSVGGPNTGELFF
TRBV28	TRBJ2-7	TRBD2	NA	TGTGCCAGCAGTAACAGGGATCTAGCGGGAGGGCCTCGGTACGAGCAGTACTTC	CASSNRDLAGGPRYEQYF
TRBV29-1	TRBJ2-7	TRBD2	NA	TGCAGCGTTTTACCGGGACTAGCGGGATCCTACGAGCAGTACTTC	CSVLPGLAGSYEQYF
TRBV7-3	TRBJ2-3	NA	NA	TGTGCCAGCAGCTTAATCAGGGAAGATACGCAGTATTTT	CASSLIREDTQYF
TRBV6-1	TRBJ1-5	TRBD1	NA	TGTGCCAGCAGCCTAGACAGGGATCAGCCCCAGCATTTT	CASSLDRDQPQHF
TRBV2	TRBJ1-1	NA	NA	TGTGCCAGCAGTGGGGAGGGACGGAATACGAACACTGAAGCTTTCTTT	CASSGEGRNTNTEAFF
TRBV19	TRBJ2-7	NA	NA	TGTGCCAGTAGTATAGGTGGAGCCTACTACGAGCAGTACTTC	CASSIGGAYYEQYF
TRBV6-4	TRBJ2-7	TRBD2	NA	TGTGCCAGCAGTGACTGGCGACTAGCGGTTATTACCTACGAGCAGTACTTC	CASSDWRLAVITYEQYF
TRBV7-9	TRBJ2-2	NA	NA	TGTGCCAGCAGCTTAGCCTCAGGGTATACCGGGGAGCTGTTTTTT	CASSLASGYTGELFF